Shown below are 20 T cell receptor beta chains from a single sample sequenced in a study of shared clonotypes between healthy human individuals. Profiling relied on immunoSEQ multiplex PCR, and the TCRdb table lists in-frame clones only, not all of them. The sample contains some 2,000,000 clones, 90% to 97% of which appear only once. The material sequenced was naive CD4+ T cells sorted from blood. The subset: CD45RA+ positively selected. These receptors were taken from a man aged 18 to 29 in good health.

Turning to this clone: Other DNA sequences of this sample code for an identical CDR3. The chain is built from TRBV29-1 and TRBJ1-2; D perhaps matches TRBD1 (6 bases). CDR1 and CDR2 (germline): SQVTM, ANQGSEA. V lost 7 bases and J 4 bases, leaving 16 bases between the germline ends. The CDR3 consists of 13 residues. The CDR3 loop reads CSGGGQGGYGYTF. DNA for the CDR3: TGCAGCGGAGGGGGGCAGGGAGGCTATGGCTACACCTTC.

This sequence joins TRBV9 and TRBJ1-6; tentative D call: TRBD1 (6 bases). Trimming took off 3 bases at V and 10 bases at J, with 17 bases between the two ends. Looked up from germline, CDR1 is SGDLS and CDR2 is YYNGEE. The CDR3 loop spans 15 amino acids. The CDR3 spells CASSGTQGNKSPLHF. Here the CDR3 DNA reads TGTGCCAGCAGCGGCACCCAGGGGAACAAGTCACCCCTCCACTTT. The entire variable domain, with the rest obtained from reference TRBV9 and TRBJ1-6, is as follows: DSGVTQTPKHLITATGQRVTLRCSPRSGDLSVYWYQQSLDQGLQFLIQYYNGEERAKGNILERFSAQQFPDLHSELNLSSLELGDSALYFCASSGTQGNKSPLHFGNGTRLTVT.

This clone has only one observation. The chain is built from TRBV5-1 and TRBJ2-1, with D tentatively TRBD2 (6 bases). The CDR3 runs 14 residues. Germline assignment: CDR1 SGHRS and CDR2 YFSETQ. V was pared by 0 bases and J by 9 bases, with 13 bases between. The CDR3: CASSLDGGTGEQFF. DNA for the CDR3: TGCGCCAGCAGCTTGGACGGGGGAACGGGTGAGCAGTTCTTC.

In this sample, this clone turned up once. V usage is TRBV10-3 and J usage is TRBJ2-2; possibly TRBD2 for D (6 bases). Germline V lookup: CDR1 ENHRY, CDR2 SYGVKD. This CDR3 comprises 16 residues. V gave up 9 bases and J gave up 1 base, with 18 bases separating them. In DNA, the CDR3 is TGTGCCATTAGTCGGCTAGGGACTGGGAACACCGGGGAGCTGTTTTTT. Translated: CAISRLGTGNTGELFF.

This chain links TRBV4-1 with TRBJ2-7; 10 bases are shared with TRBD1. CDR3 length: 15 amino acids. Germline V gene lookup returns CDR1 MGHRA and CDR2 YSYEKL. V dropped 4 bases and J dropped 1; count of bases not matched to a gene: 4. As DNA, the CDR3 is TGCGCCAGCAGCCCGGGACAGGGGAGTTCCTACGAGCAGTACTTC. It specifies CASSPGQGSSYEQYF.

The chain joins TRBV25-1 to TRBJ2-7; 7 nucleotides agree with TRBD1. This CDR3 has 13 residues. After removal of 8 bases from V and 2 bases from J, the junction contained 6 bases not matched to a gene. The germline V gene has CDR1 MGHDK and CDR2 SYGVNS. CDR3: CASVDRSAYEQYF. The CDR3 coding sequence is TGTGCCAGCGTGGACAGGAGCGCCTACGAGCAGTACTTC.

As concerns this clone: This sample also contains other DNA sequences that code for the same CDR3. The CDR3 DNA follows: TGTGCCAGCAGCGACCGGGGCACGAACACCGGGGAGCTGTTTTTT. Translated: CASSDRGTNTGELFF. The chain links TRBV9 to TRBJ2-2; D tentatively reads TRBD1 or TRBD2 (5 bases each). Trimming removed 3 bases from V and 0 bases from J, with 9 bases in between. The CDR3 spans 15 residues. CDR1 and CDR2 from the germline V gene are SGDLS and YYNGEE. The full variable domain, completed using reference TRBV9 and TRBJ2-2, is DSGVTQTPKHLITATGQRVTLRCSPRSGDLSVYWYQQSLDQGLQFLIQYYNGEERAKGNILERFSAQQFPDLHSELNLSSLELGDSALYFCASSDRGTNTGELFFGEGSRLTVL.

This chain joins TRBV6-4 and TRBJ1-2, with D possibly being TRBD1 (5 bases). Germline lookup yields CDR1 MRHNA and CDR2 SNTAGT. The length of the CDR3 is 14 residues. Trimming pared 7 bases from V and 4 bases from J, leaving 16 bases between. The CDR3 DNA reads TGTGCCAGCACCCCGAGGGCAGGGACCTATGGCTACACCTTC. It translates to CASTPRAGTYGYTF.

This chain links TRBV28 with TRBJ2-3, with TRBD2 matching 9 bases. Losses at the gene ends were 7 bases for V and 2 bases for J; bases not matched to a gene: 13. Per germline, CDR1 MDHEN and CDR2 SYDVKM. The CDR3 consists of 17 residues. CDR3 bases: TGTGCCAGCACCTGGGTGGTAGCGGGGGACATCACAGATACGCAGTATTTT. Its translation is CASTWVVAGDITDTQYF.

This sequence joins TRBV18 and TRBJ2-2; no definite D call. Trimming stripped 2 bases from V and 4 bases from J, with 23 bases between. The CDR3 covers 19 residues. Looked up from germline, CDR1 is KGHSH and CDR2 is LQKENI. The CDR3 sequence: CASSPDPALRAQSTGELFF. In nucleotides, the CDR3 is TGTGCCAGCTCACCAGATCCAGCTTTAAGGGCTCAGAGCACCGGGGAGCTGTTTTTT.

This chain links TRBV6-5 with TRBJ2-5; D uncertain. Germline V lookup: CDR1 MNHEY, CDR2 SVGAGI. The CDR3 is made up of 14 amino acids. The V end was cut by 5 bases, the J end by 5 bases, with 15 bases between. As DNA, the CDR3 is TGTGCCAGCAGTCGATCGGCCCAAGGGGAGACCCAGTACTTC. It yields the protein CASSRSAQGETQYF.

The chain carries TRBV10-1 and TRBJ2-1; D unclear. Trimming shortened V by 2 bases and J by 2 bases, and 16 bases separated the two germline ends. Per germline, CDR1 WNHNN and CDR2 SYGVQD (reference sequence). CDR3 length: 17 residues. In nucleotides, the CDR3 is TGCGCCAGCAGTGAGACGGGTAGTAGGTCTCCCTACAATGAGCAGTTCTTC. Translated, it gives CASSETGSRSPYNEQFF.

This chain links TRBV6-1 with TRBJ1-2; 7 bases fit TRBD1. The CDR3 is 12 amino acids. In germline, CDR1 is MNHNS, CDR2 SASEGT. V lost 11 bases, J lost 4 bases, and 7 bases stayed unmatched. The CDR3 reads CASAGTAYGYTF. The CDR3 DNA sequence: TGTGCCTCAGCCGGGACAGCCTATGGCTACACCTTC.

CDR3 in DNA: TGTGCCAGCAGCTCGAATCCGGGACAGGGAAGCACCGGGGAGCTGTTTTTT. Residues: CASSSNPGQGSTGELFF. The chain carries TRBV7-9 and TRBJ2-2, with 9 positions matching TRBD1. The junction had 10 bases not matched to a gene; V was cut back by 4 bases and J by 4 bases. The CDR3 has 17 amino acids. Germline V gene data show CDR1 as SEHNR and CDR2 as FQNEAQ (reference sequence).

The chain recombines TRBV27 with TRBJ2-1; D tentatively fits TRBD1 or TRBD2 (5 bases each). There are 15 residues in the CDR3. CDR1 is MNHEY, CDR2 SMNVEV, per germline (reference sequence). V was clipped by 2 bases and J by 5 bases, with 13 bases between them. The CDR3 spells CASSLRGETNNEQFF. CDR3 DNA sequence: TGTGCCAGCAGTTTACGAGGGGAGACTAACAATGAGCAGTTCTTC.

V and J are TRBV11-2 and TRBJ1-6; 9 positions agree with TRBD1. This CDR3 comprises 18 residues. The germline gives CDR1 SGHAT, CDR2 FQNNGV. The V and J ends lost 5 bases and 0 bases, in that order; junction bases with no gene match: 8. CDR3 loop: CASSPRDRDSSYNSPLHF. The DNA of the CDR3 is TGTGCCAGCAGCCCGCGGGACAGGGATAGCTCCTATAATTCACCCCTCCACTTT.

This chain connects TRBV30 to TRBJ1-1; D perhaps matches TRBD1 (6 bases). This CDR3 contains 13 residues. Germline CDR1 and CDR2: GTSNPN and SVGIG (reference sequence). V was cut by 2 bases and J by 1 base, with 8 bases left in between. The DNA for the CDR3 is TGTGCCTGGAGTCCGGGGGCGAACACTGAAGCTTTCTTT. It specifies CAWSPGANTEAFF.

The chain uses TRBV2 and TRBJ2-7; 10 positions agree with TRBD2. V shed 3 bases, J shed 7 bases, and the junction held 6 bases outside the gene matches. This CDR3 contains 14 residues. Germline V gives CDR1 SNHLY, CDR2 FYNNEI. This CDR3 reads CASSEWKREGEQYF. CDR3 in DNA: TGTGCCAGCAGTGAGTGGAAGCGGGAGGGTGAGCAGTACTTC.

The chain couples TRBV5-1 to TRBJ2-1, with 8 bases matching TRBD1. V was pared by 2 bases and J by 8 bases, with 9 bases of the junction left unmatched. The CDR3 runs to 15 residues. CDR1 and CDR2 (germline): SGHRS, YFSETQ. The CDR3 DNA sequence: TGCGCCAGCAGCTTAATCAAGCAGGGGGCCCATGAGCAGTTCTTC. Translated: CASSLIKQGAHEQFF.

Of note for this clone: Other DNA sequences from this sample encode an identical CDR3 as well. V is TRBV9 and J is TRBJ2-5, with D uncertain. Germline V CDR1 and CDR2: SGDLS, YYNGEE. The CDR3 runs to 13 residues. V was trimmed by 0 bases and J by 5 bases, leaving 8 bases between them. CDR3: CASSVGGTETQYF. The CDR3 region has the DNA TGTGCCAGCAGCGTAGGGGGTACCGAGACCCAGTACTTC.